The 14 T cell receptor beta chains in this list originate from one sample, sequenced in a study of Ad26.COV2.S vaccination and SARS-CoV-2 variants. Treatment given: 15 to 20 received Ad26.COV2.S at low or high dose, single or two shots; roughly 5 received placebo; per-sample allocation not given. It was on day 63 after the first vaccine or placebo injection that samples were taken. Generated by immunoSEQ multiplex PCR, the TCRdb table keeps only in-frame clones and is missing some. The sample has 350,000 to 500,000 clones, roughly nine tenths seen once; the top ten hold approximately 2.5%. The input for sequencing was peripheral blood, taken in a trial of Ad26.COV2.S vaccine versus placebo. The source of these receptors is a person aged 18-65 years who received the Ad26.COV2.S COVID-19 vaccine or a placebo.

The gene calls are TRBV6-2 or TRBV6-3 and TRBJ2-1, with TRBD2 identical over 10 bases. The junction had 12 bases not matched to a gene; V was cut back by 6 bases and J by 13 bases. CDR1 is MNHEY and CDR2 is SVGEGT in the germline V gene. This CDR3 is built from 14 residues. The CDR3 DNA follows: TGTGCCAGCAGCCAAGGCGGGACTAGCGTATACCAGTTCTTC. Residues: CASSQGGTSVYQFF.

This chain links TRBV25-1 with TRBJ1-5; D is possibly TRBD1 (5 bases). Germline V lookup: CDR1 MGHDK, CDR2 SYGVNS. This CDR3 comprises 12 residues. The V and J ends lost 8 bases and 9 bases respectively, with 14 bases between them. The CDR3 nucleotides are TGTGCCAGCGAATCTATCGGGGGGCCCCAGCATTTT. Amino acids: CASESIGGPQHF.

The chain links TRBV7-9 to TRBJ2-2, with D perhaps TRBD1 (6 bases). The CDR3 runs to 16 residues. The ends were cut back, 4 bases at V and 6 bases at J, with 18 bases in the middle. CDR1 is SEHNR and CDR2 is FQNEAQ in the germline V gene (reference sequence). Here the CDR3 reads CASSSGLFRGSGELFF. Here the CDR3 DNA reads TGTGCCAGCAGCTCTGGCCTTTTCAGGGGCTCCGGGGAGCTGTTTTTT.

The chain is built from TRBV7-3 and TRBJ2-1; the D is unclear. The CDR3 has 13 residues. Trimming left V 5 bases short and J 0 bases short, with 5 bases between. The V gene's germline CDR1 is SGHTA and CDR2 FQGTGA. The CDR3 region has the DNA TGTGCCAGCAGCCGTAGCTCCTACAATGAGCAGTTCTTC. Amino acid sequence: CASSRSSYNEQFF.

The chain combines TRBV3-1 (or the pseudogene TRBV3-2) with TRBJ2-5, with no clear D. The CDR3 has 11 amino acids. Germline assignment: CDR1 LGHDT and CDR2 YNNKEL (reference sequence). The ends were cut back, 6 bases at V and 2 bases at J, with 4 bases in the middle. The chain's CDR3 is CASRQQETQYF. In DNA form, the CDR3 reads TGTGCCAGCAGACAACAAGAGACCCAGTACTTC.

This chain joins TRBV19 and TRBJ2-3, with D perhaps TRBD1 or TRBD2 (5 bases each). The V end was cut by 5 bases, the J end by 1 base, with 19 bases between. This CDR3 is built from 17 residues. Germline CDR1 is LNHDA and CDR2 is SQIVND (reference sequence). The CDR3, as DNA: TGTGCCAGTAGTCCCCTAGCCCTGGGGGTCGGCACAGATACGCAGTATTTT. This encodes CASSPLALGVGTDTQYF.

This clone was detected only once. DNA for the CDR3: TGTGCCAGTAGTATAATCCAGGGAGGCTACACCTTC. Protein: CASSIIQGGYTF. The J gene is TRBJ1-2, the V gene TRBV19; a possible D gene is TRBD1 (5 bases). The CDR3 runs 12 residues. The germline CDR1 and CDR2 sequences are LNHDA and SQIVND (reference sequence). V was pared by 2 bases and J by 8 bases, with 9 bases between.

This chain joins TRBV6-6 and TRBJ1-6; D call uncertain. V was pared by 3 bases and J by 10 bases, with 16 bases between. The length of the CDR3 is 15 residues. Germline V lookup: CDR1 MNHNY, CDR2 SVGAGI (reference sequence). The CDR3 sequence: CASSYSTEIRSPLHF. As DNA, the CDR3 is TGTGCCAGCAGTTATTCCACAGAAATACGCTCACCCCTCCACTTT.

V gene TRBV28 combines with J gene TRBJ1-3; unclear D gene. The germline gives CDR1 MDHEN, CDR2 SYDVKM. There are 10 residues in the CDR3. The V gene lost 10 bases and the J gene lost 3 bases, with 4 bases spanning the gap. CDR3 in amino acids: CATNGNTIYF. Written as DNA, the CDR3 is TGTGCCACCAATGGAAACACCATATATTTT.

A few counts support this clone. This chain joins TRBV6-5 and TRBJ2-3, with TRBD2 matching over 9 bases. CDR1 is MNHEY, CDR2 SVGAGI, per germline. V was clipped by 8 bases and J by 4 bases; unmatched bases: 7. This CDR3 is 14 amino acids long. The CDR3 region is CASPGLASADTQYF. CDR3 nucleotides: TGTGCCAGCCCCGGACTAGCGTCTGCAGATACGCAGTATTTT.

V is TRBV4-3 and J is TRBJ1-2, with TRBD1 matching over 8 bases. Germline CDR1 reads LGHNA; CDR2 reads YSLEER. V trimming: 5 bases; J trimming: 5 bases; junction bases outside the gene matches: 16. The CDR3 extends over 17 amino acids. The CDR3 spells CASSKDRVGSLRYGYTF. As DNA, the CDR3 is TGCGCCAGCAGCAAGGACAGGGTGGGGAGCCTAAGATATGGCTACACCTTC.

The genes are TRBV4-3 and TRBJ1-2; 7 nucleotides line up with TRBD1. This CDR3 comprises 14 residues. Looked up from germline, CDR1 is LGHNA and CDR2 is YSLEER. V lost 4 bases to trimming and J lost 4 bases; unmatched junction nucleotides: 6. The CDR3 reads CASSLLTGTYGYTF. The CDR3, as DNA: TGCGCCAGCAGCCTCCTGACAGGGACCTATGGCTACACCTTC.

In this sample, this clone turned up once. The gene calls are TRBV11-2 and TRBJ2-1; 11 nucleotides match TRBD2. CDR3 length equals 19 residues. The germline gives CDR1 SGHAT, CDR2 FQNNGV. Trimming at V came to 3 bases and at J to 0 bases, leaving 10 bases not matched to a gene. The CDR3 is CASSFRSGLAASSYNEQFF. The CDR3 DNA follows: TGTGCCAGCAGCTTCAGATCGGGACTAGCGGCTAGCTCCTACAATGAGCAGTTCTTC.

V and J are TRBV7-9 and TRBJ2-1; 10 nucleotides line up with TRBD2. This CDR3 contains 16 residues. Germline loops: CDR1 SEHNR, CDR2 FQNEAQ (reference sequence). V trimming: 5 bases; J trimming: 4 bases; junction bases outside the gene matches: 8. CDR3 sequence reads: CASSPQTSGPYNEQFF. The CDR3 bases are TGTGCCAGCAGCCCACAGACTAGCGGGCCTTACAATGAGCAGTTCTTC.